A single sample gave rise to the 19 T cell receptor beta chains below, sequenced in a study of CD4+ T cells in melanoma. Method: immunoSEQ multiplex PCR; TCRdb's copy keeps in-frame clones and lacks some. The sample consists of 15,000 to 20,000 clones, 65% to 85% of them appearing once. The specimen was cells from a culture (not recorded whether cultured in vitro). These receptors were collected from a human donor with melanoma.

This chain joins TRBV5-4 and TRBJ1-5; D ambiguous. V lost 4 bases to trimming and J lost 0 bases, with 11 bases between them. CDR3 length: 15 residues. Germline V CDR1 and CDR2: SGHNT, YYREEE (reference sequence). For the CDR3, the DNA is TGTGCCAGCAGCGACGGACCGTCTAGCAATCAGCCCCAGCATTTT. Encoded protein: CASSDGPSSNQPQHF.

The rearrangement links TRBV2 to TRBJ2-7, with D unresolved. Between the trimmed V and J ends, which lost 6 bases and 2 bases, there was a span of 11 bases. Germline CDR1 SNHLY, CDR2 FYNNEI. The CDR3 extends over 13 amino acids. CDR3 in DNA: TGTGCCAGCAGCCAGGCTCTCACCTACGAGCAGTACTTC. This encodes CASSQALTYEQYF.

The V gene is TRBV9, the J gene TRBJ2-3; tentatively, D is TRBD2 (7 bases). V was trimmed by 0 bases and J by 2 bases, leaving 13 bases between them. Germline V CDR1 and CDR2: SGDLS, YYNGEE. The CDR3 loop spans 16 amino acids. CDR3 sequence (DNA): TGTGCCAGCAGCGTAGCGGGGGGCCTCGTCACAGATACGCAGTATTTT. Protein sequence: CASSVAGGLVTDTQYF. Looking up the rest from reference TRBV9 and TRBJ2-3 gives the full variable domain: DSGVTQTPKHLITATGQRVTLRCSPRSGDLSVYWYQQSLDQGLQFLIQYYNGEERAKGNILERFSAQQFPDLHSELNLSSLELGDSALYFCASSVAGGLVTDTQYFGPGTRLTVL.

The V gene is TRBV29-1, the J gene TRBJ1-1; D is perhaps TRBD1 (6 bases). Looked up from germline, CDR1 is SQVTM and CDR2 is ANQGSEA. The V end lost 1 base, the J end lost 1 base, and 16 bases lay between the germline ends. This CDR3 is 16 amino acids long. CDR3 DNA: TGCAGCGTTGAAGGTATTGAGACAGGCCGGAACACTGAAGCTTTCTTT. Encoded protein: CSVEGIETGRNTEAFF.

This rearrangement joins TRBV10-1 to TRBJ2-5, with D possibly TRBD1 on 6 matching bases. Germline assignment: CDR1 WNHNN and CDR2 SYGVQD (reference sequence). Trimming removed 5 bases at V and 1 base at J, with 17 bases between. The CDR3 consists of 16 residues. This CDR3 reads CASSKGPRTVQETQYF. The CDR3 nucleotides are TGCGCCAGCAGTAAAGGTCCAAGGACAGTCCAAGAGACCCAGTACTTC.

The V call is TRBV19, the J call TRBJ1-1; the D gene is possibly TRBD1 (6 bases). Germline lookup yields CDR1 LNHDA and CDR2 SQIVND (reference sequence). There are 13 residues in the CDR3. The V and J ends lost 3 bases and 3 bases respectively, with 8 bases between them. The CDR3 DNA follows: TGTGCCAGTAGTATCAGACAGGACACTGAAGCTTTCTTT. It encodes CASSIRQDTEAFF.

The chain has TRBV10-2 and TRBJ2-2; 7 positions match TRBD2. Per the germline V gene, CDR1 is WSHSY and CDR2 is SAAADI. V lost 4 bases and J lost 6; bases outside the gene matches: 5. CDR3 size: 14 residues. In DNA, the CDR3 is TGCGCCAGCAGTGGGACTAGTGGGTCCGGGGAGCTGTTTTTT. Encoded protein: CASSGTSGSGELFF.

V usage is TRBV29-1 and J usage is TRBJ1-2; TRBD1 matches 9 bases. The V gene end was trimmed by 6 bases and the J gene end by 3 bases; junction bases not matched to a gene: 5. This CDR3 is 13 amino acids long. CDR1 is SQVTM and CDR2 is ANQGSEA in the germline V gene. Here the CDR3 reads CSVVQGADYGYTF. For the CDR3, the DNA is TGCAGCGTCGTACAGGGGGCGGACTATGGCTACACCTTC.

The chain recombines TRBV18 with TRBJ2-2; 8 nucleotides agree with TRBD1. Germline CDR1 is KGHSH and CDR2 is LQKENI. V lost 3 bases to trimming and J lost 5 bases; unmatched junction nucleotides: 5. There are 15 residues in the CDR3. This chain's CDR3 is CASSPGTGRTGELFF. Here the CDR3 DNA reads TGTGCCAGCTCACCTGGGACAGGTCGGACCGGGGAGCTGTTTTTT.

The V call is TRBV7-9, the J call TRBJ1-1, with D maybe TRBD1 (5 bases). The germline V and J ends were trimmed by 5 bases and 5 bases, with 12 bases remaining between them. Germline V lookup: CDR1 SEHNR, CDR2 FQNEAQ (reference sequence). The CDR3 spans 13 residues. The CDR3 here is CASSQWGKTEAFF. The DNA of the CDR3 is TGTGCCAGCAGCCAGTGGGGGAAGACTGAAGCTTTCTTT.

The chain employs TRBV6-5 and TRBJ1-2; 8 nucleotides line up with TRBD1. J lost 3 bases, V lost 5 bases, and 5 bases had no gene match. The CDR3 runs to 14 residues. Germline V lookup: CDR1 MNHEY, CDR2 SVGAGI. The DNA of the CDR3 is TGTGCCAGCAGTAGGACAGGGATGGACTATGGCTACACCTTC. It encodes CASSRTGMDYGYTF.

The chain uses TRBV5-4 and TRBJ2-3; TRBD2 matches at 7 bases. CDR1 SGHNT and CDR2 YYREEE come from the germline V gene (reference sequence). The V gene end was trimmed by 8 bases and the J gene end by 1 base; junction bases not matched to a gene: 7. The CDR3 covers 14 residues. This CDR3 is CASILRGGTDTQYF. CDR3 nucleotides: TGTGCCAGTATCCTACGGGGGGGCACAGATACGCAGTATTTT.

This rearrangement joins TRBV7-3 to TRBJ2-3, with D tentatively TRBD2 (6 bases). CDR3 length: 15 residues. V was clipped by 0 bases and J by 0 bases, with 7 bases between them. Germline-derived CDR1 and CDR2 are SGHTA and FQGTGA. CDR3 in DNA: TGTGCCAGCAGCTTAACGGCGGGAAGCACAGATACGCAGTATTTT. This gives the protein CASSLTAGSTDTQYF.

This clone showed up just a few times. V and J are TRBV5-6 and TRBJ2-6; D might be TRBD2 (5 bases). This CDR3 comprises 14 residues. Germline V CDR1 and CDR2: SGHDT, YYEEEE. The germline V and J ends were trimmed by 9 bases and 3 bases, with 13 bases remaining between them. The CDR3, as DNA: TGTGCCACAGAAGCGGCGGGTGGGGCCAACGTCCTGACTTTC. The encoded protein is CATEAAGGANVLTF.

This rearrangement joins TRBV5-4 to TRBJ1-2; possibly TRBD1 for D (5 bases). Germline V gene lookup returns CDR1 SGHNT and CDR2 YYREEE (reference sequence). The V end was cut by 1 base, the J end by 1 base, with 11 bases between. The CDR3 has 15 residues. In DNA form, the CDR3 reads TGTGCCAGCAGCTTGCCAGGGAAGCGTAACTATGGCTACACCTTC. It yields the protein CASSLPGKRNYGYTF.

The rearrangement joins TRBV5-8 to TRBJ2-1; D is uncertain. The CDR3 loop spans 16 amino acids. Trimming left V 4 bases short and J 5 bases short, with 19 bases between. The germline CDR1 and CDR2 sequences are SGHTS and YDEGEE. The CDR3: CASSRADGKSNNEQFF. CDR3 coding DNA: TGTGCCAGCAGCCGAGCTGACGGAAAATCGAACAATGAGCAGTTCTTC.

V is TRBV4-1 and J is TRBJ2-7; 7 bases align to TRBD1. The CDR3 is 16 amino acids. The ends lost 3 bases at V and 3 bases at J; junction bases unmatched: 11. In germline, CDR1 is MGHRA, CDR2 YSYEKL. CDR3 in amino acids: CASSQTPRQGHYEQYF. In DNA, the CDR3 is TGCGCCAGCAGCCAGACACCTCGACAGGGACACTACGAGCAGTACTTC.

The chain has TRBV11-3 and TRBJ1-1; no clear D. There are 13 residues in the CDR3. Trimming took off 1 base at V and 2 bases at J, with 5 bases between the two ends. CDR1 is SGHNT, CDR2 YENEEA, per germline. The CDR3 sequence is CASSLAPNTEAFF. CDR3 nucleotides: TGTGCCAGCAGCTTAGCCCCTAACACTGAAGCTTTCTTT.

V gene TRBV11-2 combines with J gene TRBJ2-1; no reliable D call. CDR1 SGHAT and CDR2 FQNNGV come from the germline V gene. The CDR3 loop spans 13 amino acids. V gave up 6 bases and J gave up 2 bases, with 8 bases separating them. CDR3 DNA: TGTGCCAGCAGGCCGCCAGCCTACAATGAGCAGTTCTTC. Encoded protein: CASRPPAYNEQFF. The full variable domain, in which reference TRBV11-2 and TRBJ2-1 provide the parts outside the CDR3, is EAGVAQSPRYKIIEKRQSVAFWCNPISGHATLYWYQQILGQGPKLLIQFQNNGVVDDSQLPKDRFSAERLKGVDSTLKIQPAKLEDSAVYLCASRPPAYNEQFFGPGTRLTVL.